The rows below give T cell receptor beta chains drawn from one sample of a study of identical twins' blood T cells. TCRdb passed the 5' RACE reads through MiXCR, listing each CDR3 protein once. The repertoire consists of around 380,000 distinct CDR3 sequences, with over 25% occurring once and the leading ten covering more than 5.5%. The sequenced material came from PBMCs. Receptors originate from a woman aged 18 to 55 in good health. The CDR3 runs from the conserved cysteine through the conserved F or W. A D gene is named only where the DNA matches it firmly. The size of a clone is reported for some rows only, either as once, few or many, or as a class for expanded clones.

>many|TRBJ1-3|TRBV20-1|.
TGCAGTGCCACAGTAGAGTCGGTAAACACCATATATTTT
CSATVESVNTIYF
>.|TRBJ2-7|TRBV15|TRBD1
TGTGCCACCAGCAGAGAACGGGACAGCCGTAGGAACGAGCAGTACTTC
CATSRERDSRRNEQYF
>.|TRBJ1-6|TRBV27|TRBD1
TGTGCCAGCAGTCGAGGGACAGGCTATAATTCACCCCTCCACTTT
CASSRGTGYNSPLHF
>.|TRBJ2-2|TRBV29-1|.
TGCAGCGTTGTAATCGGGGGTAACGGGGAGCTGTTTTTT
CSVVIGGNGELFF
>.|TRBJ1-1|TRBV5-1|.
TGCGCCAGCAGCTCGCGCAGCCTGAACACTGAAGCTTTCTTT
CASSSRSLNTEAFF
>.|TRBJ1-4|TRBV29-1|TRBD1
TGCAGCGCCGTCCCGGGACAGGGTATTGAAAAACTGTTTTTT
CSAVPGQGIEKLFF
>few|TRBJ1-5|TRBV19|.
TGTGCCAGTAGTATAAGGAGCCAGCCCCAGCATTTT
CASSIRSQPQHF
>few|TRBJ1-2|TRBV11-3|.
TGTGCCAGCAGCCCTGGACTCCACTATGGCTACACCTTC
CASSPGLHYGYTF
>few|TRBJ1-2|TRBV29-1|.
TGCAGCGTCTCATTCACCTATGGCTACACCTTC
CSVSFTYGYTF
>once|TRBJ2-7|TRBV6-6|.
TGTGCCAGCAGTCAACTACTTTCCCTCTACGAGCAGTACTTC
CASSQLLSLYEQYF
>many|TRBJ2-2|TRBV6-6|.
TGTGCCAGCGCTTTCTGGAGATCGAACACCGGGGAGCTGTTTTTT
CASAFWRSNTGELFF
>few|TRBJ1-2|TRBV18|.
TGTGCCAGCTCACCACCTACAGGCTATGGCTACACCTTC
CASSPPTGYGYTF
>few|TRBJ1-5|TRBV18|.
TGTGCCAACTCACCGATGGACACCCATCAGCCCCAGCATTTT
CANSPMDTHQPQHF
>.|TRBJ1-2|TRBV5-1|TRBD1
TGCGCCAGCAGCTTGGAAGTACAGGGACAGGACTACACCTTC
CASSLEVQGQDYTF
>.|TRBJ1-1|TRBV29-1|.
TGCAGCGTCGGGGGCCCGGGCACTGAAGCTTTCTTT
CSVGGPGTEAFF
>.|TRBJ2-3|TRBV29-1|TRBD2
TGCAGCGTTCTTAAGCGGGATAGCACAGATACGCAGTATTTT
CSVLKRDSTDTQYF
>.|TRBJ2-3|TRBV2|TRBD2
TGTGCCAGCAGGGCTGCGGGAGTTGGCACAGATACGCAGTATTTT
CASRAAGVGTDTQYF
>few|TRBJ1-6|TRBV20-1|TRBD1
TGCAGTGCCACCGGACAGGGGACTAATTCACCCCTCCACTTT
CSATGQGTNSPLHF
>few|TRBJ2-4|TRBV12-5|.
TGTGCTAGTGGTTCCCGGGGTCCCGCTGGCAACATTCAGTACTTC
CASGSRGPAGNIQYF
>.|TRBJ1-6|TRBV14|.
TGTGCCAGCAGCCAACTGGACAGAAATAATTCACCCCTCCACTTT
CASSQLDRNNSPLHF
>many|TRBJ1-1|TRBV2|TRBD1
TGTGCCAGCAGTGAAAACAGGGGGCGGACTGAAGCTTTCTTT
CASSENRGRTEAFF
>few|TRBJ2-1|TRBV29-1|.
TGCAGCGTTGACGGCCGCTCCTCCTACAATGAGCAGTTCTTC
CSVDGRSSYNEQFF
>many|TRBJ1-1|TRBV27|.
TGTGCCAGCAGTTTATTACAGGGATTCCGAACTGAAGCTTTCTTT
CASSLLQGFRTEAFF
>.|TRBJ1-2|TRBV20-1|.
TGCAGTGCTATTAACAGCTTCTATGGCTACACCTTC
CSAINSFYGYTF
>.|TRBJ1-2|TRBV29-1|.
TGCAGCGTTGTTGCAGGGTTGTTGGGCTACACCTTC
CSVVAGLLGYTF
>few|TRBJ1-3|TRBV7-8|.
TGTGCCAGCAGCCCCCGGTGGCGCTCTGGAAACACCATATATTTT
CASSPRWRSGNTIYF
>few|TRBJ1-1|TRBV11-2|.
TGTGCCAGCAGCCCCTTCGCAGGGACGGCTTTATTT
CASSPFAGTALF
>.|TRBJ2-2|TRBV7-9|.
TGTGCCAGCAGCCCCCGACCGGACGGGGAGCTGTTTTTT
CASSPRPDGELFF
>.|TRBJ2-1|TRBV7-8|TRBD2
TGTGCCACCCTCAGGCTAGCGGTCTACAATGAGCAGTTCTTC
CATLRLAVYNEQFF
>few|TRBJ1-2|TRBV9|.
TGTGCCAGCAGCGCTGGACAGCACTATGGCTACACCTTC
CASSAGQHYGYTF
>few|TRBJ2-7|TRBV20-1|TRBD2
TGCAGTGCTAGAGGTCCTCACCCTAGCGGGAAGTCTTCCTACGAGCAGTACTTC
CSARGPHPSGKSSYEQYF
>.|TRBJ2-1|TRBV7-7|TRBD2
TGTGCCAGCAGCCAAGGGACTAGCGTCGGCTATGAGCAGTTCTTC
CASSQGTSVGYEQFF
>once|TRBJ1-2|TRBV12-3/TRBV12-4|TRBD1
TGTGCCAGCAGTTTCTCGACAGGGTGGCTCTATGGCTACACCTTC
CASSFSTGWLYGYTF
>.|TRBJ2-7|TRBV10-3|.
TGTGCCATAACGACCGCCCCTTTGTACGAGCAGTACTTC
CAITTAPLYEQYF
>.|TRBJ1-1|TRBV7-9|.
TGTGCCAGAAGCTTACGGGGGAACACTGAAGCTTTCTTT
CARSLRGNTEAFF
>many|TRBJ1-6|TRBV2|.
TGTGCCAGCAGTGAAGTCCGATCCGGGGGGCATCGGAATTCACCCCTCCACTTT
CASSEVRSGGHRNSPLHF
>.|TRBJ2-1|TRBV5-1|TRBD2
TGCGCCAGCAAGAGGCAGGCGGGGGATGAGCAGTTCTTC
CASKRQAGDEQFF
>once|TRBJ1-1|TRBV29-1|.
TGCAGCCCCAGCTACGGTCGGGACACTGAAGCTTTCTTT
CSPSYGRDTEAFF